Reported below is one T cell receptor (beta chain). Its antigen is still unknown. This CDR3 comprises 13 residues. Germline CDR1 MNHNS, CDR2 SASEGT. The V and J ends lost 8 bases and 4 bases respectively, with 14 bases between them. This sample stems from a study of T cells after yellow fever vaccination. Study conclusions and caveats: Boosting was followed by the reappearance of most primary-vaccination clones (around 95% CD4, more than 70% CD8).

TCRdb redid the calling of the 5' RACE reads with MiXCR, one entry per CDR3 protein. The sample shows about 580,000 distinct CDR3 sequences, approximately 16% of them seen only once. The sequence was collected from a man younger than 35 who received the YFV17D yellow fever vaccine. The chain has TRBV6-1 and TRBJ1-1; weak D call: TRBD1 (5 bases). Source: PBMCs, taken roughly 5 days after the first yellow fever vaccination. This CDR3 reads CASSGWGGTEAFF. The CDR3 region has the DNA TGTGCCAGCTCGGGTTGGGGCGGCACTGAAGCTTTCTTT.